This entry lists 28 T cell receptor beta chains sequenced from one sample in a study of blood T cell repertoires in COVID-19. Method: immunoSEQ multiplex PCR; TCRdb's copy keeps in-frame clones and lacks some. The sample holds about 180,000 clones, around 85% seen once. The specimen was peripheral blood. Receptors originate from a man in his sixties or seventies with active or convalescent COVID-19.

The V and J genes are TRBV7-3 and TRBJ2-1, with D possibly matching TRBD2 (5 bases). The V end was cut by 0 bases, the J end by 7 bases, with 13 bases between. The CDR3 runs to 15 residues. Germline V lookup: CDR1 SGHTA, CDR2 FQGTGA. The CDR3 region has the DNA TGTGCCAGCAGCTTAACAAGTGTGGGCGGGAATGAGCAGTTCTTC. Its protein is CASSLTSVGGNEQFF.

The chain couples TRBV7-6 to TRBJ1-3; D is undetermined. The germline gives CDR1 SGHVS, CDR2 FNYEAQ. The CDR3 sequence is 15 residues long. With 5 bases removed from V and 0 bases from J, the gap between germline ends came to 11 bases. In DNA, the CDR3 is TGTGCCAGCAGCCGCGGATTCTTCTCTGGAAACACCATATATTTT. It is translated as CASSRGFFSGNTIYF.

The rearrangement links TRBV6-5 to TRBJ1-5, with D unclear. V shed 10 bases and J shed 2 bases, with 9 bases lying between them. This CDR3 is built from 12 residues. The germline V gene encodes CDR1 MNHEY and CDR2 SVGAGI. The CDR3 here is CATARGNQPQHF. CDR3 DNA: TGTGCCACCGCGAGGGGCAATCAGCCCCAGCATTTT.

The chain links TRBV11-2 to TRBJ1-1; 9 bases align to TRBD1. The CDR3 totals 16 residues. J gave up 1 base and V 4 bases, and 7 bases lay outside the gene matches. Germline V gene sequence: CDR1 SGHAT, CDR2 FQNNGV. This CDR3 is CASSWPNRGPNTEAFF. The CDR3 DNA reads TGTGCCAGCAGCTGGCCCAACAGGGGGCCGAACACTGAAGCTTTCTTT.

The CDR3 loop reads CASSYIQGREKLFF. CDR3 DNA sequence: TGTGCCAGCAGTTACATCCAGGGCCGTGAAAAACTGTTTTTT. The chain carries TRBV6-5 and TRBJ1-4; D perhaps matches TRBD1 (5 bases). Trimming stripped 2 bases from V and 7 bases from J, with 11 bases between. CDR3 length: 14 amino acids. Germline CDR1 is MNHEY and CDR2 is SVGAGI.

This rearrangement joins TRBV2 to TRBJ2-2; TRBD1 is a possible D gene (6 bases). In germline, CDR1 is SNHLY, CDR2 FYNNEI. The CDR3 covers 15 residues. V lost 6 bases, J lost 6 bases, and 17 bases lay in between. For the CDR3, the DNA is TGTGCCAGCAGAGCCCAGGGGCTGTTCGCCGGGGAGCTGTTTTTT. This gives the protein CASRAQGLFAGELFF.

The rearrangement joins TRBV16 to TRBJ1-2, with TRBD1 identical over 7 bases. Germline loops: CDR1 KGHSY, CDR2 FQNENV. CDR3 length: 15 amino acids. Trimming removed 7 bases from V and 8 bases from J; junction bases left unmatched: 16. CDR3 sequence: CASTQGQPADVGYTF. The CDR3 nucleotides are TGTGCCAGCACCCAGGGACAGCCGGCCGATGTAGGCTACACCTTC.

V usage is TRBV7-9 and J usage is TRBJ2-1, with 12 bases lining up with TRBD1. The germline V gene encodes CDR1 SEHNR and CDR2 FQNEAQ (reference sequence). Unmatched junction bases numbered 8, after V lost 2 bases and J lost 9 bases. CDR3 length: 16 residues. CDR3 sequence: CASSLSMGQGASEQFF. In DNA form, the CDR3 reads TGTGCCAGCAGCTTAAGTATGGGACAGGGGGCGAGTGAGCAGTTCTTC. The variable domain in full, with the rest retrieved from reference TRBV7-9 and TRBJ2-1, is DTGVSQNPRHKITKRGQNVTFRCDPISEHNRLYWYRQTLGQGPEFLTYFQNEAQLEKSRLLSDRFSAERPKGSFSTLEIQRTEQGDSAMYLCASSLSMGQGASEQFFGPGTRLTVL.

This chain joins TRBV4-3 and TRBJ2-3; 8 bases are a match to TRBD2. The CDR3 contains 17 residues. The V gene end was trimmed by 7 bases and the J gene end by 4 bases; junction bases not matched to a gene: 16. Germline-derived CDR1 and CDR2 are LGHNA and YSLEER. The CDR3 loop reads CASKRGSGGYEADTQYF. The CDR3 DNA reads as TGCGCCAGCAAAAGAGGAAGCGGGGGTTATGAAGCAGATACGCAGTATTTT.

This clone was counted a single time. V gene TRBV14 combines with J gene TRBJ1-6, with D uncertain. Looked up from germline, CDR1 is SGHDN and CDR2 is FVKESK. Trimming pared 4 bases from V and 0 bases from J, leaving 16 bases between. The CDR3 consists of 18 residues. The chain's CDR3 is CASSLKSPTGSYNSPLHF. The CDR3, as DNA: TGTGCCAGCAGCCTTAAAAGTCCCACTGGCTCCTATAATTCACCCCTCCACTTT.

V and J are TRBV30 and TRBJ1-1; TRBD1 matches 10 bases. There are 13 residues in the CDR3. CDR1 is GTSNPN, CDR2 SVGIG, per germline (reference sequence). V dropped 1 base and J dropped 11; count of bases not matched to a gene: 7. The DNA of the CDR3 is TGTGCCTGGAGTGGATGGACAGGGGGTTCGGCTTTCTTT. Amino acid sequence: CAWSGWTGGSAFF. The full variable domain, with the rest looked up from reference TRBV30 and TRBJ1-1, is SQTIHQWPATLVQPVGSPLSLECTVEGTSNPNLYWYRQAAGRGLQLLFYSVGIGQISSEVPQNLSASRPQDRQFILSSKKLLLSDSGFYLCAWSGWTGGSAFFGQGTRLTVV.

This clone has a single count. The DNA of the CDR3 is TGTGCCAGCAGCTTAGGAAGCGCGAACACTGAAGCTTTCTTT. The encoded protein is CASSLGSANTEAFF. V gene TRBV7-8 combines with J gene TRBJ1-1; D gene uncertain. Trimming took 1 base from V and 1 from J, leaving 7 bases between them. CDR3 length: 14 residues. CDR1 and CDR2 (germline): SGHVS, FQNEAQ. Full variable domain (outside the CDR3, taken from reference TRBV7-8 and TRBJ1-1): GAGVSQSPRYKVAKRGQDVALRCDPISGHVSLFWYQQALGQGPEFLTYFQNEAQLDKSGLPSDRFFAERPEGSVSTLKIQRTQQEDSAVYLCASSLGSANTEAFFGQGTRLTVV.

The CDR3 DNA is TGTGCCAGCAGTTGGGACTCGGCCCGGAACACCATATATTTT. It encodes CASSWDSARNTIYF. The gene calls are TRBV6-5 and TRBJ1-3; tentatively, D is TRBD1 (5 bases). Germline loops: CDR1 MNHEY, CDR2 SVGAGI. The CDR3 contains 14 residues. Trimming stripped 4 bases from V and 7 bases from J, with 14 bases between.

This clone has just one count. The rearrangement joins TRBV10-3 to TRBJ1-2; a possible D gene is TRBD1 (5 bases). The length of the CDR3 is 13 residues. The germline V gene encodes CDR1 ENHRY and CDR2 SYGVKD. With 1 base removed from V and 4 bases from J, the gap between germline ends came to 7 bases. For the CDR3, the DNA is TGTGCCATCAGTGAGTGGCAGGGCTATGGCTACACCTTC. Its translation: CAISEWQGYGYTF.

This clone has just one count. The rearrangement joins TRBV10-3 to TRBJ1-2, with 10 bases fitting TRBD1. V gave up 3 bases and J gave up 7 bases; unmatched junction bases: 5. Germline V gene data show CDR1 as ENHRY and CDR2 as SYGVKD. The CDR3 has 14 residues. For the CDR3, the DNA is TGTGCCATCAGTGATTTTGGGACAGGGGCTGGCTACACCTTC. This codes for CAISDFGTGAGYTF.

The chain is built from TRBV19 and TRBJ2-1; TRBD2 aligns across 12 bases. The J segment lost 6 bases and the V segment lost 5 bases, leaving 5 bases of the junction unmatched. The CDR3 spans 15 residues. Germline CDR1 is LNHDA and CDR2 is SQIVND (reference sequence). CDR3 bases: TGTGCCAGTAGTGCCCTAGCGGGAGGGGGCAATGAGCAGTTCTTC. Translation: CASSALAGGGNEQFF.

This clone was found once. This chain uses TRBV7-2 with TRBJ1-4, with D possibly TRBD1 on 6 matching bases. The germline V and J ends were trimmed by 3 bases and 7 bases, with 12 bases remaining between them. CDR3 length: 14 amino acids. Germline-derived CDR1 and CDR2 are SGHTA and FQGNSA. The DNA of the CDR3 is TGTGCCAGCAGCTTGACGCGGGGGGCTGAAAAACTGTTTTTT. Protein: CASSLTRGAEKLFF.

The chain combines TRBV19 with TRBJ1-5, with D hard to call. Germline CDR1 and CDR2: LNHDA and SQIVND (reference sequence). The length of the CDR3 is 13 residues. Trimming stripped 2 bases from V and 7 bases from J, with 9 bases between. This CDR3 is CASSIRGEQPQHF. CDR3 DNA sequence: TGTGCCAGTAGTATAAGAGGAGAGCAGCCCCAGCATTTT.

This sequence joins TRBV6-6 and TRBJ2-5; 9 positions agree with TRBD1. Germline trimming cut 5 bases from V and 3 bases from J; bases unmatched to any gene: 1. Germline V gene data show CDR1 as MNHNY and CDR2 as SVGAGI (reference sequence). The CDR3 covers 13 residues. The chain's CDR3 is CASSRQGEETQYF. The CDR3, as DNA: TGTGCCAGCAGTCGACAGGGGGAAGAGACCCAGTACTTC.

The chain recombines TRBV28 with TRBJ2-5, with D unclear. V was pared by 6 bases and J by 4 bases, with 6 bases between. The CDR3 is 11 amino acids. Germline V gene lookup returns CDR1 MDHEN and CDR2 SYDVKM. This CDR3 reads CASSRGETQYF. The DNA for the CDR3 is TGTGCCAGCAGCCGAGGAGAGACCCAGTACTTC.

The chain uses TRBV7-2 and TRBJ1-3; tentatively, D is TRBD1 (6 bases). The V and J ends lost 1 base and 6 bases respectively, with 16 bases between them. Germline V gene data show CDR1 as SGHTA and CDR2 as FQGNSA. CDR3 size: 16 residues. The chain's CDR3 is CASSLDPGTSKNTIYF. For the CDR3, the DNA is TGTGCCAGCAGCTTAGACCCAGGGACATCTAAAAACACCATATATTTT.

The sample holds a few counts of this clone. The V and J genes are TRBV15 and TRBJ2-1; D gene ambiguous. The CDR3 length is 13 residues. CDR1 and CDR2 from the germline V gene are LNHNV and YYDKDF (reference sequence). The V end was cut by 2 bases, the J end by 9 bases, with 11 bases between. The DNA for the CDR3 is TGTGCCACCAGCAGATCAGCGACGGCTGAGCAGTTCTTC. This gives the protein CATSRSATAEQFF. The whole variable domain, remainder taken from reference TRBV15 and TRBJ2-1, is DAMVIQNPRYQVTQFGKPVTLSCSQTLNHNVMYWYQQKSSQAPKLLFHYYDKDFNNEADTPDNFQSRRPNTSFCFLDIRSPGLGDTAMYLCATSRSATAEQFFGPGTRLTVL.

V is TRBV7-9 and J is TRBJ2-1; D is perhaps TRBD1 (5 bases). The length of the CDR3 is 16 residues. Trimming stripped 4 bases from V and 6 bases from J, with 19 bases between. Germline CDR1 is SEHNR and CDR2 is FQNEAQ (reference sequence). The CDR3 coding sequence is TGTGCCAGCAGCTCCCAGGGCCCTATATTGTTCAATGAGCAGTTCTTC. It specifies CASSSQGPILFNEQFF.

J is TRBJ2-1 and V is TRBV4-1; D gene unclear. CDR3 length: 16 residues. Trimming stripped 1 base from V and 2 bases from J, with 12 bases between. In germline, CDR1 is MGHRA, CDR2 YSYEKL. The CDR3 DNA sequence: TGCGCCAGCAGCCAAGGCCACACAGTACCCTACAATGAGCAGTTCTTC. Translating it yields CASSQGHTVPYNEQFF.

CDR3 DNA sequence: TGTGCCAGCATCTGGGGCTATACTAATGAGCAGTTCTTC. Its protein product is CASIWGYTNEQFF. The chain uses TRBV2 and TRBJ2-1; D is possibly TRBD1 (5 bases). The CDR3 runs to 13 residues. Trimming stripped 7 bases from V and 7 bases from J, with 14 bases between. Germline CDR1 reads SNHLY; CDR2 reads FYNNEI.

The chain uses TRBV6-2 or TRBV6-3 and TRBJ2-7; TRBD2 agrees at 9 bases. V lost 2 bases, J lost 4 bases, and 6 bases stayed unmatched. Per the germline V gene, CDR1 is MNHEY and CDR2 is SVGEGT. CDR3 length: 15 residues. CDR3: CASSYPGLALYEQYF. CDR3 bases: TGTGCCAGCAGTTACCCGGGACTAGCCCTTTACGAGCAGTACTTC.

The chain joins TRBV5-4 to TRBJ2-1; TRBD2 agrees at 11 bases. The germline V gene has CDR1 SGHNT and CDR2 YYREEE (reference sequence). The CDR3 has 15 residues. V lost 4 bases, J lost 5 bases, and 5 bases stayed unmatched. The CDR3: CASSPGLAGDNEQFF. CDR3 sequence (DNA): TGTGCCAGCAGCCCCGGACTAGCGGGTGACAATGAGCAGTTCTTC.

This rearrangement joins TRBV6-6 to TRBJ2-2; 11 bases are shared with TRBD1. Germline assignment: CDR1 MNHNY and CDR2 SVGAGI (reference sequence). This CDR3 contains 15 residues. V shed 6 bases, J shed 4 bases, and the junction held 4 bases outside the gene matches. The CDR3 loop is CASSTGTGGTGELFF. For the CDR3, the DNA is TGTGCCAGCAGCACCGGGACAGGGGGCACCGGGGAGCTGTTTTTT.